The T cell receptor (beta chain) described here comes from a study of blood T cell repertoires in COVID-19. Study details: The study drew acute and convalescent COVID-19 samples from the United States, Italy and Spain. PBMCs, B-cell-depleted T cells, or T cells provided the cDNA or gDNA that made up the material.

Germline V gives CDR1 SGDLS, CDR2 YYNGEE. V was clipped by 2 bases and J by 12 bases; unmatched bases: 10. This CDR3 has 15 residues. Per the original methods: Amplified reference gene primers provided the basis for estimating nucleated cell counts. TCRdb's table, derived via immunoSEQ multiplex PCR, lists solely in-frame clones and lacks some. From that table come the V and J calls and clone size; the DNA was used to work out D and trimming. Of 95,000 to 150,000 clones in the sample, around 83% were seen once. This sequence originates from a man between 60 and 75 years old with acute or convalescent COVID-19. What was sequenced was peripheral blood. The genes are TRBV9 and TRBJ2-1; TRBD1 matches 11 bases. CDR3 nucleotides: TGTGCCAGCAGCGTTGAGGACAGGGGGCGTTGGGGGCAGTTCTTC. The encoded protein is CASSVEDRGRWGQFF.